Shown below are 27 T cell receptor beta chains from a single sample sequenced in a study of blood T cell repertoires in COVID-19. Clones were sequenced by immunoSEQ multiplex PCR, and TCRdb holds only the in-frame ones, with some missing. There are a few hundred thousand clones in the sample; approximately 86% occur only once, and roughly 9.8% lies in the top ten. Sequenced material: peripheral blood. Receptor source: a man aged 40-55 years who had recovered from COVID-19.

This clone appeared once. This sequence joins TRBV30 and TRBJ2-7; 9 nucleotides align to TRBD1. Trimming removed 4 bases from V and 7 bases from J; junction bases left unmatched: 8. Looked up from germline, CDR1 is GTSNPN and CDR2 is SVGIG (reference sequence). CDR3 length: 13 residues. The CDR3 DNA reads as TGTGCCTGGAAAAGGACAGGGGTGAGGGAGCAGTACTTC. Amino acid sequence: CAWKRTGVREQYF.

The gene calls are TRBV14 and TRBJ2-3; 9 bases match TRBD1. Germline CDR1 reads SGHDN; CDR2 reads FVKESK. This CDR3 is 15 amino acids long. V gave up 3 bases and J gave up 2 bases; unmatched junction bases: 3. This CDR3 is CASSQRQGVTDTQYF. In DNA, the CDR3 is TGTGCCAGCAGCCAGAGACAGGGGGTCACAGATACGCAGTATTTT.

The J gene is TRBJ1-2, the V gene TRBV10-3; TRBD1 agrees at 7 bases. The CDR3 is made up of 15 amino acids. V trimming: 6 bases; J trimming: 5 bases; junction bases outside the gene matches: 12. Germline assignment: CDR1 ENHRY and CDR2 SYGVKD. The DNA for the CDR3 is TGTGCCATCAGGACCCCGGGGACAGAGTCGTATGGCTACACCTTC. Translating gives CAIRTPGTESYGYTF.

The sample holds a few counts of this clone. The rearrangement links TRBV6-2 or TRBV6-3 to TRBJ2-5; 8 nucleotides match TRBD2. Germline V gene lookup returns CDR1 MNHEY and CDR2 SVGEGT. The CDR3 has 15 amino acids. The trim removed 4 bases at V and 2 bases at J, leaving 6 bases unmatched. The CDR3 coding sequence is TGTGCCAGCAGTTCACTAGCGGCGGCGCAAGAGACCCAGTACTTC. Its protein product is CASSSLAAAQETQYF.

V is TRBV9 and J is TRBJ2-1; a possible D gene is TRBD1 (5 bases). This CDR3 has 14 amino acids. V dropped 3 bases and J dropped 1 base, with 8 bases sitting between them. CDR1 and CDR2 from the germline V gene are SGDLS and YYNGEE. In DNA form, the CDR3 reads TGTGCCAGCAGCGCAGGGTGGTCCTACAATGAGCAGTTCTTC. Translated: CASSAGWSYNEQFF.

The chain joins TRBV6-2 or TRBV6-3 to TRBJ2-7, with 10 bases matching TRBD1. Looked up from germline, CDR1 is MNHEY and CDR2 is SVGEGT. Germline trimming cut 6 bases from V and 1 base from J; bases unmatched to any gene: 3. The CDR3 is made up of 14 amino acids. The CDR3 nucleotides are TGTGCCAGCAGCCGGACAGGGGGGTCCTACGAGCAGTACTTC. It is translated as CASSRTGGSYEQYF.

This sequence joins TRBV24-1 and TRBJ1-2, with D uncertain. Germline V lookup: CDR1 KGHDR, CDR2 SFDVKD. The CDR3 covers 11 residues. V was clipped by 3 bases and J by 6 bases, with 4 bases between them. CDR3 loop: CATSDINGYTF. CDR3 nucleotides: TGTGCCACCAGTGATATTAATGGCTACACCTTC.

The DNA of the CDR3 is TGCGCCAGCAGCCATTTTCCCGGGACAGTCCCCTCTGGGGCCAACGTCCTGACTTTC. Its protein product is CASSHFPGTVPSGANVLTF. The chain combines TRBV4-3 with TRBJ2-6; 7 bases agree with TRBD1. CDR1 and CDR2 (germline): LGHNA, YSLEER. The trim removed 3 bases at V and 0 bases at J, leaving 11 bases unmatched. The CDR3 is 19 residues long.

The chain is built from TRBV4-3 and TRBJ1-3, with D perhaps TRBD1 (6 bases). Germline loops: CDR1 LGHNA, CDR2 YSLEER. This CDR3 has 19 amino acids. V was cut by 0 bases and J by 0 bases, with 18 bases left in between. The CDR3 DNA is TGCGCCAGCAGCCAAGATTTAGTCCGGGGGGCTCCCTCTGGAAACACCATATATTTT. It codes for CASSQDLVRGAPSGNTIYF.

V is TRBV19 and J is TRBJ2-7, with 7 nucleotides matching TRBD1. CDR1 is LNHDA, CDR2 SQIVND, per germline (reference sequence). The V segment lost 5 bases and the J segment 1 base; nucleotides outside the gene matches: 5. The CDR3 runs to 14 residues. The CDR3 loop reads CASSLTGNSYEQYF. The DNA for the CDR3 is TGTGCCAGTAGTTTGACAGGGAATTCCTACGAGCAGTACTTC.

The genes are TRBV6-2 or TRBV6-3 and TRBJ2-1; 11 nucleotides agree with TRBD2. The germline CDR1 and CDR2 sequences are MNHEY and SVGEGT. Unmatched junction bases numbered 16, after V lost 5 bases and J lost 7 bases. This CDR3 has 18 amino acids. In nucleotides, the CDR3 is TGTGCCAGCAGTACACTCCCTTCGACTAGCGGGATGCGAAATGAGCAGTTCTTC. It codes for CASSTLPSTSGMRNEQFF.

The chain is built from TRBV6-2 or TRBV6-3 and TRBJ2-1; 13 bases agree with TRBD2. CDR1 MNHEY and CDR2 SVGEGT come from the germline V gene. Trimming at V came to 0 bases and at J to 8 bases, leaving 7 bases not matched to a gene. The CDR3 is 17 amino acids. CDR3 loop: CASSYSKGLAGSDEQFF. CDR3 bases: TGTGCCAGCAGTTACTCGAAGGGACTAGCGGGATCGGATGAGCAGTTCTTC.

The chain combines TRBV5-4 with TRBJ2-1, with 11 bases fitting TRBD2. This CDR3 has 16 amino acids. Germline values: CDR1 SGHNT, CDR2 YYREEE (reference sequence). After removal of 4 bases from V and 10 bases from J, the junction contained 13 bases not matched to a gene. In nucleotides, the CDR3 is TGTGCCAGCAGCCCCACCCCGGGACTAGCGGACACAGAGCAGTTCTTC. It translates to CASSPTPGLADTEQFF.

V and J are TRBV18 and TRBJ1-6; 9 nucleotides line up with TRBD1. J was trimmed by 7 bases and V by 6 bases; bases with no gene match: 4. This CDR3 has 14 amino acids. CDR1 is KGHSH, CDR2 LQKENI, per germline. The CDR3 loop reads CASSPGTGNSPLHF. CDR3 in DNA: TGTGCCAGCTCCCCGGGGACAGGGAATTCACCCCTCCACTTT.

The J gene is TRBJ1-1, the V gene TRBV4-2; TRBD1 is a possible D gene (6 bases). V was pared by 2 bases and J by 9 bases, with 19 bases between. This CDR3 is 15 amino acids long. CDR1 is LGHNA, CDR2 YNFKEQ, per germline. CDR3 residues: CASSQTGGQRNKAFF. The CDR3 nucleotides are TGTGCCAGCAGCCAAACCGGTGGACAGCGTAATAAAGCTTTCTTT.

A single count supports this clone. V gene TRBV2 combines with J gene TRBJ2-2; D is perhaps TRBD2 (6 bases). The CDR3 loop spans 15 amino acids. Looked up from germline, CDR1 is SNHLY and CDR2 is FYNNEI. The V end lost 5 bases, the J end lost 5 bases, and 15 bases lay between the germline ends. CDR3 region: CASSPLAAGTGELFF. The CDR3 DNA is TGTGCCAGCAGTCCCTTAGCGGCTGGGACCGGGGAGCTGTTTTTT.

This chain links TRBV6-2 or TRBV6-3 with TRBJ1-1, with a tentative D call TRBD1 (5 bases). Germline CDR1 and CDR2: MNHEY and SVGEGT. This CDR3 has 12 residues. Trimming cost V 6 bases and J 8 bases, with 13 bases left between them. In DNA form, the CDR3 reads TGTGCCAGCAGCCTGAGACCAGGGGAAGCTTTCTTT. Translated: CASSLRPGEAFF.

This chain uses TRBV11-2 with TRBJ2-2, with a weak D call TRBD1 (6 bases). This CDR3 is 16 amino acids long. V was shortened by 2 bases and J by 1 base, with 11 bases between the two germline ends. Germline CDR1 reads SGHAT; CDR2 reads FQNNGV. CDR3: CASSLIGGLNTGELFF. Here the CDR3 DNA reads TGTGCCAGCAGCTTAATTGGGGGCTTGAACACCGGGGAGCTGTTTTTT.

The DNA of the CDR3 is TGTGCCAGCAGCTTCCTCACCTCAGATCCAGGGGGCGGAAACACCATATATTTT. It yields the protein CASSFLTSDPGGGNTIYF. The J gene is TRBJ1-3, the V gene TRBV7-9, with 8 bases matching TRBD1. Germline lookup yields CDR1 SEHNR and CDR2 FQNEAQ (reference sequence). The CDR3 totals 18 residues. Trimming removed 3 bases from V and 4 bases from J; junction bases left unmatched: 14.

The chain combines TRBV6-5 with TRBJ1-1, with TRBD1 as a possible D gene (5 bases). V lost 8 bases to trimming and J lost 4 bases, with 14 bases between them. Germline CDR1 and CDR2: MNHEY and SVGAGI. The CDR3 consists of 13 residues. CDR3 region: CASSQWGGTEAFF. In nucleotides, the CDR3 is TGTGCCAGCTCGCAGTGGGGCGGCACTGAAGCTTTCTTT.

This clone came up once. The chain is built from TRBV5-6 and TRBJ1-6; TRBD1 matches at 7 bases. The germline V gene has CDR1 SGHDT and CDR2 YYEEEE. This CDR3 spans 14 amino acids. Germline trimming cut 3 bases from V and 7 bases from J; bases unmatched to any gene: 4. CDR3 nucleotides: TGTGCCAGCAGCTCGGACAGGCACAATTCACCCCTCCACTTT. Translated, it gives CASSSDRHNSPLHF.

The chain employs TRBV5-8 and TRBJ1-1, with 7 bases that match TRBD1. Germline V lookup: CDR1 SGHTS, CDR2 YDEGEE. This CDR3 has 14 residues. V shed 3 bases, J shed 5 bases, and the junction held 7 bases outside the gene matches. CDR3 sequence (DNA): TGTGCCAGCAGCTACAGGGGTTTGTGGACTGAAGCTTTCTTT. Residues: CASSYRGLWTEAFF.

The chain has TRBV5-4 and TRBJ2-1, with D possibly being TRBD2 (6 bases). The CDR3 totals 14 residues. V shed 3 bases and J shed 10 bases, with 17 bases lying between them. CDR1 SGHNT and CDR2 YYREEE come from the germline V gene (reference sequence). The CDR3 protein is CASSWGLAREEQFF. The CDR3 region has the DNA TGTGCCAGCAGCTGGGGACTCGCAAGGGAGGAGCAGTTCTTC.

The chain links TRBV14 to TRBJ2-5; 8 nucleotides match TRBD1. Trimming cost V 1 base and J 3 bases; bases outside gene matches: 7. Germline CDR1 SGHDN, CDR2 FVKESK. The CDR3 has 16 residues. The CDR3 here is CASSQGSRGPEETQYF. CDR3 nucleotide sequence: TGTGCCAGCAGCCAAGGCAGCAGGGGGCCAGAAGAGACCCAGTACTTC.

The V gene is TRBV6-5, the J gene TRBJ1-4; 9 bases line up with TRBD1. Germline CDR1 and CDR2: MNHEY and SVGAGI. V gave up 6 bases and J gave up 5 bases; unmatched junction bases: 7. There are 15 residues in the CDR3. CDR3 residues: CASRITGGANEKLFF. The CDR3 DNA sequence: TGTGCCAGCAGGATAACAGGGGGCGCGAATGAAAAACTGTTTTTT.

This chain joins TRBV10-2 and TRBJ2-3; TRBD2 matches at 7 bases. This CDR3 comprises 16 residues. Germline V gene sequence: CDR1 WSHSY, CDR2 SAAADI. V dropped 3 bases and J dropped 2; count of bases not matched to a gene: 8. CDR3 loop: CASSDRAGVLTDTQYF. DNA for the CDR3: TGCGCCAGCAGTGACCGGGCGGGGGTTCTCACAGATACGCAGTATTTT.

The chain is built from TRBV14 and TRBJ2-7, with TRBD2 as a possible D gene (6 bases). CDR1 and CDR2 (germline): SGHDN, FVKESK. CDR3 length: 16 residues. V was clipped by 1 base and J by 4 bases, with 17 bases between them. The CDR3 protein is CASSQGTPGAGYEQYF. CDR3 nucleotides: TGTGCCAGCAGCCAAGGAACCCCGGGAGCAGGGTACGAGCAGTACTTC.